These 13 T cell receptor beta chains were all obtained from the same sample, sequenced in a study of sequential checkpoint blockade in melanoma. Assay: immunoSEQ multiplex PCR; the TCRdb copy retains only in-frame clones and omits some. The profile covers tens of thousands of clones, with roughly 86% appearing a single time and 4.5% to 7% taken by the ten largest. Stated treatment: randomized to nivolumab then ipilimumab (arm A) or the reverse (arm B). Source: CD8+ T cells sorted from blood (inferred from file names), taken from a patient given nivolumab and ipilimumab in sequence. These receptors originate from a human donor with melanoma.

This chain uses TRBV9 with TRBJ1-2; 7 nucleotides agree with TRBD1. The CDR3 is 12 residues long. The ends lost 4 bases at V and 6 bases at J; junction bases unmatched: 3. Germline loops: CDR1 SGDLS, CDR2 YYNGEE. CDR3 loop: CASSPTGDGYTF. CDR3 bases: TGTGCCAGCAGCCCCACAGGGGATGGCTACACCTTC. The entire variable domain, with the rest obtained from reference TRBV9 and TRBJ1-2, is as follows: DSGVTQTPKHLITATGQRVTLRCSPRSGDLSVYWYQQSLDQGLQFLIQYYNGEERAKGNILERFSAQQFPDLHSELNLSSLELGDSALYFCASSPTGDGYTFGSGTRLTVV.

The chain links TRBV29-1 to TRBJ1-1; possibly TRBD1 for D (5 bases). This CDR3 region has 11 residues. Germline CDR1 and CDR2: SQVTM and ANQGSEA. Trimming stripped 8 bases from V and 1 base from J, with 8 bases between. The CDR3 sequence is CSSRENTEAFF. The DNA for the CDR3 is TGCAGCAGCAGGGAGAACACTGAAGCTTTCTTT.

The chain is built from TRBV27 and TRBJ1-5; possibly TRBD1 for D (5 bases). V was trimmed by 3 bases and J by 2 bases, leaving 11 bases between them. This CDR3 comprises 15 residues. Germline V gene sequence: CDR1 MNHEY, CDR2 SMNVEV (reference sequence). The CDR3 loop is CASSLEGQGNQPQHF. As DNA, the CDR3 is TGTGCCAGCAGTTTGGAGGGGCAAGGCAATCAGCCCCAGCATTTT.

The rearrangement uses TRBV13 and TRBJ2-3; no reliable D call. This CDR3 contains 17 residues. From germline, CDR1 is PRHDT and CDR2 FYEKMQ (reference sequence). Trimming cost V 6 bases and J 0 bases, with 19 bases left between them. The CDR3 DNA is TGTGCCAGCAGTTACACTAACTCCCCGGGTAGCACAGATACGCAGTATTTT. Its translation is CASSYTNSPGSTDTQYF.

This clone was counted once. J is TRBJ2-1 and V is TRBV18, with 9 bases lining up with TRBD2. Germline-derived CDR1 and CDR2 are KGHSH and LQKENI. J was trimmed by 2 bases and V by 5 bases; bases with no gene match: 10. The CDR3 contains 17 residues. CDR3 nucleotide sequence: TGTGCCAGCTCAGTAATAGCGGGAGAAACCCCCTACAATGAGCAGTTCTTC. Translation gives CASSVIAGETPYNEQFF.

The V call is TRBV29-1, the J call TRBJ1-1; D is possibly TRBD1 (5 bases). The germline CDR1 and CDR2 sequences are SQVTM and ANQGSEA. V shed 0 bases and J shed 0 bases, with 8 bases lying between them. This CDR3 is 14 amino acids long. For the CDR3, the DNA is TGCAGCGTTGAAGAGGGGGGGTTGAACACTGAAGCTTTCTTT. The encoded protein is CSVEEGGLNTEAFF.

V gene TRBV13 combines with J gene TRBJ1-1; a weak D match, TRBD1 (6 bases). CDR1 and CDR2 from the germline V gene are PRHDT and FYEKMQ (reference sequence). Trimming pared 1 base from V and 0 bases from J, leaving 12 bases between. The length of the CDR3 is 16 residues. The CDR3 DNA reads TGTGCCAGCAGCTTAGCGGGACAACATATGAACACTGAAGCTTTCTTT. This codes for CASSLAGQHMNTEAFF.

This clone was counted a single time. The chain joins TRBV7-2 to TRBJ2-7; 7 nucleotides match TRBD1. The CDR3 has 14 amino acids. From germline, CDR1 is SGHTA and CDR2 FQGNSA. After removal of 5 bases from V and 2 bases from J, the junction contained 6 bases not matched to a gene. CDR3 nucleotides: TGTGCCAGCAGCCCACAGGGGTTTCCCTACGAGCAGTACTTC. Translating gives CASSPQGFPYEQYF.

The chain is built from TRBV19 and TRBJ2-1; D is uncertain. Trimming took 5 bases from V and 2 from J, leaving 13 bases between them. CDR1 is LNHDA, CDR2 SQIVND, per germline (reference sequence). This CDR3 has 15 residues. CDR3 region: CASSRSAGTYNEQFF. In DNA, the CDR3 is TGTGCCAGTAGTCGCTCGGCAGGTACCTACAATGAGCAGTTCTTC.

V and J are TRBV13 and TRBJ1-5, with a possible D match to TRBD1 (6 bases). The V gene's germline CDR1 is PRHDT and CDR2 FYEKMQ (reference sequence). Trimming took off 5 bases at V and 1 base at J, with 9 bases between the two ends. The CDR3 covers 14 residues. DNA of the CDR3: TGTGCCAGCAGCCTCAGGGGCAGCAATCAGCCCCAGCATTTT. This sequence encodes CASSLRGSNQPQHF. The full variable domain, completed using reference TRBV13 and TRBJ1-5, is AAGVIQSPRHLIKEKRETATLKCYPIPRHDTVYWYQQGPGQDPQFLISFYEKMQSDKGSIPDRFSAQQFSDYHSELNMSSLELGDSALYFCASSLRGSNQPQHFGDGTRLSIL.

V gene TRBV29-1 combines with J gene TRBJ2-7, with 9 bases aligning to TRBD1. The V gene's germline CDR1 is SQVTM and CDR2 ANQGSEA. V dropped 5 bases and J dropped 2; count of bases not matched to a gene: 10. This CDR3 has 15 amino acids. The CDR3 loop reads CSVFVGQGNAYEQYF. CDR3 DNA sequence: TGCAGCGTTTTCGTGGGACAGGGAAATGCCTACGAGCAGTACTTC.

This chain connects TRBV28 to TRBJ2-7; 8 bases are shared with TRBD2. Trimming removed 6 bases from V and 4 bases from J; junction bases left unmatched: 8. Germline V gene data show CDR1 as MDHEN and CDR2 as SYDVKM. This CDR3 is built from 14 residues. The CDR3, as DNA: TGTGCCAGCAGCTTTACGGGACTAGTTTACGAGCAGTACTTC. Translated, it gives CASSFTGLVYEQYF.

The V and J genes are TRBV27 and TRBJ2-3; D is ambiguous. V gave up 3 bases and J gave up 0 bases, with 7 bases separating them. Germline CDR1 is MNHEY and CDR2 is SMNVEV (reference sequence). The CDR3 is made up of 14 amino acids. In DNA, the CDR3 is TGTGCCAGCAGTTTCGGTCCGAGCACAGATACGCAGTATTTT. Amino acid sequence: CASSFGPSTDTQYF.